This record covers a single T cell receptor (beta chain). Antigen: not known. The CDR3 totals 16 residues. The V end lost 5 bases, the J end lost 7 bases, and 20 bases lay between the germline ends. Germline-derived CDR1 and CDR2 are SGHAT and FQNNGV. This sample was taken from a study of shared clonotypes between healthy human individuals. General observations from the study: Between a handful of donors, naive CD4 clonotypes were shared at a level of around 4.9%.

Every subset's genomic DNA went evenly onto several immunoSEQ plates. Some clones are missing from TCRdb's copy, which holds only in-frame ones; the method was immunoSEQ multiplex PCR. The sample has millions of clones; 85% to 95% are singletons. The clonotype comes from a man between 18 and 29 years old in good health. Sample: naive CD4+ T cells sorted from blood. Subset in this sample: CD45RA+ positively selected. The chain combines TRBV11-2 with TRBJ1-4, with D possibly being TRBD1 (6 bases). The CDR3 spells CASSLRGAGVGEKLFF. CDR3 coding DNA: TGTGCCAGCAGCCTCCGTGGGGCAGGGGTGGGTGAAAAACTGTTTTTT.